This TCR beta chain was documented in a study of T-cell memory formation after mild COVID-19. As for the study in general: Clusters of TCRs were largely donor specific.

Worth noting for this clonotype: At one end the junction does not follow the germline gene, possibly because of a read error.

The CDR3 sequence is 13 residues long. Germline CDR1 SNHLY, CDR2 FYNNEI. A single record per CDR3 protein comes from TCRdb applying MiXCR to the 5' RACE reads. The sample lists about 350,000 distinct CDR3 sequences, 20% to 25% occurring once. The sequenced sample was PBMCs or a T cell subset sorted from them (not recorded which). This rearrangement joins TRBV2 to TRBJ1-5; no reliable D call. This clonotype originated in a man younger than 30 who had mild COVID-19 (a few samples of this study predate the infection). Cell type and time point are not known. The CDR3: CASSSDVGRENSF. The CDR3 DNA reads as TGTGCCAGCAGCAGTGACGTTGGGAGGGAAAACTCTTTT.